This T cell receptor (beta chain) originates from a study of cytomegalovirus exposure and HLA in healthy donors. Overall study context: The roughly 110 validation repertoires were reported in a later analysis to have been generated on the same platform as the roughly 630 first-cohort repertoires. Study-level results: Rarity marked most TCR sequences, yet some public TCRs occurred in many donors. Altogether, 150 to 200 TCR beta chains were recorded as cytomegalovirus-associated. According to a later analysis, TCR clusters from the first cohort tended to co-occur in the 100 to 150 validation repertoires.

Some clones are missing from TCRdb's copy, which holds only in-frame ones; the method was immunoSEQ multiplex PCR. This table holds 250,000 to 300,000 clones, around 91% found once. A note on this clone: The antigen is unknown.

The sequence was obtained from a young woman in good health and CMV-seronegative. The sequenced sample consisted of PBMCs.

The CDR3: CASSPLTDRAYEQYF. DNA for the CDR3: TGTGCCAGCTCACCATTGACAGACAGGGCCTACGAGCAGTACTTC. The chain carries TRBV18 and TRBJ2-7, with 7 bases lining up with TRBD1. The trim removed 2 bases at V and 2 bases at J, leaving 6 bases unmatched. The CDR3 has 15 amino acids. Germline CDR1 and CDR2: KGHSH and LQKENI. Full variable domain (remainder filled in from reference TRBV18 and TRBJ2-7): NAGVMQNPRHLVRRRGQEARLRCSPMKGHSHVYWYRQLPEEGLKFMVYLQKENIIDESGMPKERFSAEFPKEGPSILRIQQVVRGDSAAYFCASSPLTDRAYEQYFGPGTRLTVT.